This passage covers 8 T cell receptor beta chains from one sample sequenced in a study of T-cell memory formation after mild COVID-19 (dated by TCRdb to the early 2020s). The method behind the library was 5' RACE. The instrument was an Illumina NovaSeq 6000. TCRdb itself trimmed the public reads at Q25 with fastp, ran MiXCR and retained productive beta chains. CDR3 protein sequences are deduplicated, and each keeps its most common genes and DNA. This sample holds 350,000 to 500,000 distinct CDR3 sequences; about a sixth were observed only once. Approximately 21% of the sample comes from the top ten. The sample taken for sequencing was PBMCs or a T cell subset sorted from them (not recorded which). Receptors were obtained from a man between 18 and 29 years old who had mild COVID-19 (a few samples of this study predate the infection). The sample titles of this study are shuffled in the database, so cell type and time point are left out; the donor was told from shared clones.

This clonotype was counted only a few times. For the CDR3, the DNA is TGTGCCAGCAGCCCTCGACCGACGAACACTGAAGCTTTCTTT. Its translation is CASSPRPTNTEAFF. This rearrangement joins TRBV11-2 to TRBJ1-1; unclear D gene. Between the trimmed V and J ends, which lost 5 bases and 1 base, there was a span of 11 bases. CDR3 size: 14 residues. CDR1 is SGHAT, CDR2 FQNNGV, per germline.

The CDR3 nucleotides are TGTGCCAGCATCACCCCCAAGGGGGCGGACACTGAAGCTTTCTTT. This gives the protein CASITPKGADTEAFF. The chain carries TRBV12-3 or TRBV12-4 and TRBJ1-1; TRBD1 matches at 7 bases. With V trimmed by 7 bases and J by 3 bases, 11 bases remained unmatched. This CDR3 comprises 15 residues.

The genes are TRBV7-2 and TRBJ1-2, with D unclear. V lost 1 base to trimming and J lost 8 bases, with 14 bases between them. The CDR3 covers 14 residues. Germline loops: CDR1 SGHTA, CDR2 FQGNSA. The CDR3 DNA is TGTGCCAGCAGCTTAGAACGGGTGGGGAAAGGCTACACCTTC. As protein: CASSLERVGKGYTF.

This chain's CDR3 is CASSIVLAYNEQFF. Here the CDR3 DNA reads TGTGCCAGTAGTATAGTCCTAGCCTACAATGAGCAGTTCTTC. The gene calls are TRBV19 and TRBJ2-1, with no clear D. The CDR3 extends over 14 amino acids. Germline CDR1 LNHDA, CDR2 SQIVND (reference sequence). The ends were cut back, 1 base at V and 2 bases at J, with 6 bases in the middle.

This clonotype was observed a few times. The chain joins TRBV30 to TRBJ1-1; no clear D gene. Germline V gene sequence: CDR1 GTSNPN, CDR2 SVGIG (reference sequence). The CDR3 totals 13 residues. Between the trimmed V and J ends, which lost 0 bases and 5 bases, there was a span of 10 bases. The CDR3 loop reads CAWSVNYGTEAFF. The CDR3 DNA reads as TGTGCCTGGAGTGTAAACTACGGGACTGAAGCTTTCTTT.

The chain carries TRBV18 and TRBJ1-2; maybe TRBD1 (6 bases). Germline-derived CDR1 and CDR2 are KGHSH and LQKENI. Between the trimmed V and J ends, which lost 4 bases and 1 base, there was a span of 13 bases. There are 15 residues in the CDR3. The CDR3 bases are TGTGCCAGCTCACTACCGGAAGGGGGTAACTATGGCTACACCTTC. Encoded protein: CASSLPEGGNYGYTF. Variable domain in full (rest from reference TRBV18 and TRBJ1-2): NAGVMQNPRHLVRRRGQEARLRCSPMKGHSHVYWYRQLPEEGLKFMVYLQKENIIDESGMPKERFSAEFPKEGPSILRIQQVVRGDSAAYFCASSLPEGGNYGYTFGSGTRLTVV.

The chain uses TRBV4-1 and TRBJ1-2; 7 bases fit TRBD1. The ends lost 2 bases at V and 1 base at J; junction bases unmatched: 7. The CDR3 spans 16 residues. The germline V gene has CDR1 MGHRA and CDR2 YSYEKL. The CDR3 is CASSQPRDSINYGYTF. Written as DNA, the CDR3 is TGCGCCAGCAGCCAACCCCGGGACAGCATTAACTATGGCTACACCTTC.

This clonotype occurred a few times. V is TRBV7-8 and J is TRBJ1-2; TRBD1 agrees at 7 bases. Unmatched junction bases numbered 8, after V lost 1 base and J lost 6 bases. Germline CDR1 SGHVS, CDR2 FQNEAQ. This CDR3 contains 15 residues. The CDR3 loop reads CASSLVSGGIDGYTF. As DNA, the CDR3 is TGTGCCAGCAGCTTAGTGTCAGGGGGAATAGATGGCTACACCTTC.